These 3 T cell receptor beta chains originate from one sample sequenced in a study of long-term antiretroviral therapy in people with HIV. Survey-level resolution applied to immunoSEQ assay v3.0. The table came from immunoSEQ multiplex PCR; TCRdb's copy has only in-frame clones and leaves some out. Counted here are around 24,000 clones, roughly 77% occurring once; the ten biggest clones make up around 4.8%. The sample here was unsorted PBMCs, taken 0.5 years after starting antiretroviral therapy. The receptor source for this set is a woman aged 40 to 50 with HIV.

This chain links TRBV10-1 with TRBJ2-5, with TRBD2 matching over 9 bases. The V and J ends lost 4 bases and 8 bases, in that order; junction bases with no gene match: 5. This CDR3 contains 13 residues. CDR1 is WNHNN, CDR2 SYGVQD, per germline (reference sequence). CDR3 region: CASSATSGCTQYF. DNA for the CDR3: TGCGCCAGCAGTGCAACTAGCGGGTGTACCCAGTACTTC.

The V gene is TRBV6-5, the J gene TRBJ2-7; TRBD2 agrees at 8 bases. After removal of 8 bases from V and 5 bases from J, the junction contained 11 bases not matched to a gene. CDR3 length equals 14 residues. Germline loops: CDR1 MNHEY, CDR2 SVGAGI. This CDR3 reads CASGSHSGDDEQYF. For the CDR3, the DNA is TGTGCCAGCGGTTCCCATAGCGGGGACGACGAGCAGTACTTC.

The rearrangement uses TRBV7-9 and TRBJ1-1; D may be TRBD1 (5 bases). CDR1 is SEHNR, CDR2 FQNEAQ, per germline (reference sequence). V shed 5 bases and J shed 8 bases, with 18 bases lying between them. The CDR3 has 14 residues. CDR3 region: CASSQSPPGTEAFF. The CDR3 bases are TGTGCCAGCAGCCAATCACCCCCCGGGACGGAAGCTTTCTTT.